A single sample gave rise to the 22 T cell receptor beta chains below, sequenced in a study of blood T cell repertoires in COVID-19. Profiled with immunoSEQ multiplex PCR; TCRdb holds only in-frame clones, not every one. The data contain about 300,000 clones, approximately 89% of them seen just once; the ten biggest clones take up 2.2%. The sequencing input was peripheral blood. The receptors originated from a woman between 25 and 40 years old with COVID-19, enrolled during active disease.

The chain carries TRBV6-2 or TRBV6-3 and TRBJ1-1; D call uncertain. Per germline, CDR1 MNHEY and CDR2 SVGEGT. The V end was cut by 2 bases, the J end by 1 base, with 8 bases between. The CDR3 loop spans 14 amino acids. In DNA form, the CDR3 reads TGTGCCAGCAGTTACGCGAAAGCGAACACTGAAGCTTTCTTT. Translation gives CASSYAKANTEAFF.

CDR3 sequence: CASSLVDNYGYTF. The DNA of the CDR3 is TGCGCCAGCAGCTTGGTAGATAACTATGGCTACACCTTC. V usage is TRBV5-1 and J usage is TRBJ1-2; no reliable D call. This CDR3 has 13 amino acids. The V and J ends lost 0 bases and 1 base respectively, with 4 bases between them. Looked up from germline, CDR1 is SGHRS and CDR2 is YFSETQ.

The chain carries TRBV3-1 (or the pseudogene TRBV3-2) and TRBJ2-1; 9 bases line up with TRBD1. V lost 4 bases to trimming and J lost 13 bases; unmatched junction nucleotides: 11. Germline CDR1 and CDR2: LGHDT and YNNKEL (reference sequence). There are 14 residues in the CDR3. CDR3: CASSLGLTGGLQFF. CDR3 coding DNA: TGTGCCAGCAGCCTTGGCTTGACAGGGGGTCTACAGTTCTTC.

The chain employs TRBV5-1 and TRBJ2-2; 12 nucleotides align to TRBD1. CDR1 is SGHRS and CDR2 is YFSETQ in the germline V gene. The CDR3 is 17 residues long. With V trimmed by 8 bases and J by 7 bases, 15 bases remained unmatched. CDR3 amino acids: CARTGTGGFSTNGELFF. The CDR3 DNA reads TGCGCCAGGACCGGGACAGGGGGCTTTAGTACTAACGGGGAGCTGTTTTTT.

This clone has a handful of counts. The gene calls are TRBV7-9 and TRBJ1-6; 8 positions agree with TRBD1. The CDR3 covers 16 residues. The junction had 8 bases not matched to a gene; V was cut back by 5 bases and J by 5 bases. Germline V gene sequence: CDR1 SEHNR, CDR2 FQNEAQ (reference sequence). CDR3 amino acids: CASSPGTGFNNSPLHF. CDR3 DNA sequence: TGTGCCAGCAGCCCGGGGACAGGCTTCAATAATTCACCCCTCCACTTT. The whole variable domain, remainder taken from reference TRBV7-9 and TRBJ1-6, is DTGVSQNPRHKITKRGQNVTFRCDPISEHNRLYWYRQTLGQGPEFLTYFQNEAQLEKSRLLSDRFSAERPKGSFSTLEIQRTEQGDSAMYLCASSPGTGFNNSPLHFGNGTRLTVT.

The chain recombines TRBV30 with TRBJ2-2; D gene ambiguous. In germline, CDR1 is GTSNPN, CDR2 SVGIG (reference sequence). The CDR3 is 15 amino acids. The germline V and J ends were trimmed by 1 base and 5 bases, with 14 bases remaining between them. The CDR3 DNA reads TGTGCCTGGAGTGAGTCCGGAGTATGGACCGGGGAGCTGTTTTTT. This gives the protein CAWSESGVWTGELFF.

This clone is a singleton in its sample. This chain uses TRBV27 with TRBJ2-2, with D hard to call. Germline assignment: CDR1 MNHEY and CDR2 SMNVEV (reference sequence). There are 16 residues in the CDR3. V was shortened by 1 base and J by 1 base, with 10 bases between the two germline ends. The CDR3 nucleotides read TGTGCCAGCAGTTTATGGCCCAGGTTGAACACCGGGGAGCTGTTTTTT. Its translation is CASSLWPRLNTGELFF.

This clone has a handful of counts. The rearrangement joins TRBV2 to TRBJ1-3; 8 nucleotides agree with TRBD1. CDR3 length: 15 amino acids. Per the germline V gene, CDR1 is SNHLY and CDR2 is FYNNEI. With 6 bases clipped from V and 3 bases from J, the junction kept 7 bases outside the gene matches. DNA of the CDR3: TGTGCCAGCAGGGGGGGACAGGCAGATGGAAACACCATATATTTT. This gives the protein CASRGGQADGNTIYF.

The rearrangement uses TRBV10-2 and TRBJ2-2; maybe TRBD2 (5 bases). V shed 7 bases and J shed 2 bases, with 11 bases lying between them. Looked up from germline, CDR1 is WSHSY and CDR2 is SAAADI. The CDR3 is made up of 14 amino acids. The CDR3 loop reads CASKEDQNTGELFF. Here the CDR3 DNA reads TGCGCCAGCAAGGAGGACCAAAACACCGGGGAGCTGTTTTTT.

The CDR3 DNA reads as TGTGCCAGCAGTGAAACAGACAGGGCGGACTACACCTTC. This encodes CASSETDRADYTF. This sequence joins TRBV6-1 and TRBJ1-2; TRBD1 matches at 7 bases. Unmatched junction bases numbered 7, after V lost 2 bases and J lost 10 bases. From germline, CDR1 is MNHNS and CDR2 SASEGT. The CDR3 runs to 13 residues.

This clone occurred once. The CDR3 protein is CASSLDLRDRGYTF. The DNA for the CDR3 is TGTGCCAGCAGCTTAGATTTGAGGGATCGGGGCTACACCTTC. V and J are TRBV7-8 and TRBJ1-2; D is unresolved. The CDR3 extends over 14 amino acids. V was shortened by 1 base and J by 8 bases, with 14 bases between the two germline ends. Per the germline V gene, CDR1 is SGHVS and CDR2 is FQNEAQ.

The chain links TRBV27 to TRBJ2-2; TRBD1 matches 10 bases. Germline V gene lookup returns CDR1 MNHEY and CDR2 SMNVEV (reference sequence). J was trimmed by 7 bases and V by 5 bases; bases with no gene match: 4. CDR3 length equals 14 residues. CDR3 in DNA: TGTGCCAGCAGTCCGGGGACAGGGGACGGGGAGCTGTTTTTT. Translating gives CASSPGTGDGELFF.

This clone has only one observation. The chain employs TRBV9 and TRBJ1-3; 11 bases line up with TRBD1. This CDR3 has 18 residues. Losses at the gene ends were 4 bases for V and 2 bases for J; bases not matched to a gene: 11. Germline-derived CDR1 and CDR2 are SGDLS and YYNGEE. This CDR3 reads CASSSSGQGVLAGNTIYF. The CDR3 nucleotides are TGTGCCAGCAGCTCTTCGGGACAGGGGGTTTTAGCTGGAAACACCATATATTTT. The entire variable domain, with the rest obtained from reference TRBV9 and TRBJ1-3, is as follows: DSGVTQTPKHLITATGQRVTLRCSPRSGDLSVYWYQQSLDQGLQFLIQYYNGEERAKGNILERFSAQQFPDLHSELNLSSLELGDSALYFCASSSSGQGVLAGNTIYFGEGSWLTVV.

The chain recombines TRBV27 with TRBJ1-3; D gene unclear. Germline CDR1 and CDR2: MNHEY and SMNVEV (reference sequence). The length of the CDR3 is 15 residues. V was shortened by 5 bases and J by 8 bases, with 19 bases between the two germline ends. The DNA for the CDR3 is TGTGCCAGCAGTCAATCGGGGATGCCGGAGGACACCATATATTTT. Translated, it gives CASSQSGMPEDTIYF.

The rearrangement uses TRBV7-9 and TRBJ2-1, with TRBD2 matching over 7 bases. Germline V CDR1 and CDR2: SEHNR, FQNEAQ (reference sequence). This CDR3 is 10 amino acids long. The V segment lost 11 bases and the J segment 5 bases; nucleotides outside the gene matches: 0. For the CDR3, the DNA is TGTGCCGGGGGGGACAATGAGCAGTTCTTC. Translation gives CAGGDNEQFF.

The gene calls are TRBV19 and TRBJ2-2, with D tentatively TRBD1 (6 bases). Germline V gives CDR1 LNHDA, CDR2 SQIVND (reference sequence). The V gene lost 3 bases and the J gene lost 5 bases, with 19 bases spanning the gap. The CDR3 consists of 17 residues. CDR3 sequence reads: CASSIRNRAENTGELFF. The CDR3 DNA sequence: TGTGCCAGTAGTATCAGGAACAGGGCGGAGAATACCGGGGAGCTGTTTTTT.

The V and J genes are TRBV6-5 and TRBJ1-3; D is unclear. Looked up from germline, CDR1 is MNHEY and CDR2 is SVGAGI. This CDR3 comprises 12 residues. Trimming took off 8 bases at V and 2 bases at J, with 7 bases between the two ends. CDR3 DNA sequence: TGTGCCAGCGATTTAGCTGGAAACACCATATATTTT. The encoded protein is CASDLAGNTIYF.

The chain combines TRBV19 with TRBJ2-1; TRBD2 aligns across 11 bases. CDR3 length equals 18 residues. Germline CDR1 LNHDA, CDR2 SQIVND (reference sequence). V was clipped by 3 bases and J by 8 bases; unmatched bases: 15. CDR3 nucleotide sequence: TGTGCCAGTAGTATTATGCATGCGGTAGCGGGAGGGCCTGATGAGCAGTTCTTC. Encoded protein: CASSIMHAVAGGPDEQFF.

V is TRBV7-9 and J is TRBJ1-1; 9 nucleotides agree with TRBD1. V lost 6 bases to trimming and J lost 4 bases; unmatched junction nucleotides: 6. This CDR3 region has 14 residues. CDR1 SEHNR and CDR2 FQNEAQ come from the germline V gene (reference sequence). The DNA for the CDR3 is TGTGCCAGCAGGACAGGGGGTACGGGCACTGAAGCTTTCTTT. Amino acids: CASRTGGTGTEAFF.

The rearrangement links TRBV4-1 to TRBJ2-1, with D perhaps TRBD2 (5 bases). V gave up 4 bases and J gave up 12 bases, with 16 bases separating them. This CDR3 has 13 amino acids. Germline lookup yields CDR1 MGHRA and CDR2 YSYEKL. CDR3 bases: TGCGCCAGCAGCCGCACACTAGACGCGGTGCAGTTCTTC. Its translation is CASSRTLDAVQFF.

This clone was recorded only once. The chain couples TRBV9 to TRBJ2-3; TRBD2 matches at 10 bases. The length of the CDR3 is 16 residues. Germline CDR1 SGDLS, CDR2 YYNGEE. With V trimmed by 4 bases and J by 3 bases, 8 bases remained unmatched. CDR3 protein: CASSRPPSGRTDTQYF. For the CDR3, the DNA is TGTGCCAGCAGCCGCCCTCCTAGCGGGAGAACAGATACGCAGTATTTT.

V usage is TRBV28 and J usage is TRBJ1-1; D not resolved. Germline CDR1 MDHEN, CDR2 SYDVKM. The V gene lost 11 bases and the J gene lost 7 bases, with 17 bases spanning the gap. This CDR3 is built from 12 residues. The CDR3 DNA follows: TGTGCCTGCAATAGGAGGTCTGGTGAAGCTTTCTTT. It yields the protein CACNRRSGEAFF.